The sequence of this TCR beta chain was determined in a study of blood T cell repertoires in COVID-19. Study at large: Samples of COVID-19 (acute and convalescent) were obtained from the United States, Italy and Spain. In each case, the material was cDNA or gDNA derived from T cells, B-cell-depleted T cells, or PBMCs.

Authors' analysis steps: Nucleated cell number was recorded as an estimate derived from reference gene primer amplification. The protocol was immunoSEQ multiplex PCR, while the TCRdb copy is restricted to in-frame clones and leaves out a portion. V, J and clone size are taken as reported in that table, and D and trimming were inferred from the DNA itself. The sample consists of under 300,000 clones, nearly 90% of them appearing once. This clonotype was sampled from a woman aged 40 to 50 who had recovered from COVID-19. Sequenced sample: peripheral blood.

The CDR3 reads CASRSTGGVPYEQYF. Written as DNA, the CDR3 is TGTGCCAGCCGATCAACAGGGGGCGTCCCCTACGAGCAGTACTTC. The V and J genes are TRBV27 and TRBJ2-7, with 9 bases identical to TRBD1. Germline V gene data show CDR1 as MNHEY and CDR2 as SMNVEV (reference sequence). The CDR3 runs 15 residues. V gave up 8 bases and J gave up 2 bases; unmatched junction bases: 10.